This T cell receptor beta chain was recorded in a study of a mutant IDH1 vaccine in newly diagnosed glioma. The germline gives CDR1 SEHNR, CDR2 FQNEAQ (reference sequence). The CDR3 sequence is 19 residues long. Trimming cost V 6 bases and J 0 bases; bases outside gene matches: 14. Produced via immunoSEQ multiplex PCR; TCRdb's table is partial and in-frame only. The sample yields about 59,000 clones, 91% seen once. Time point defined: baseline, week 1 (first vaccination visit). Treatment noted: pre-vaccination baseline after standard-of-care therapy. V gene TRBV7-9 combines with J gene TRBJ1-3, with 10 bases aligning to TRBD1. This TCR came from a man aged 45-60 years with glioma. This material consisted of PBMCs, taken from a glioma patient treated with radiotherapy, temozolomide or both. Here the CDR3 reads CASSGPGQGPASSGNTIYF. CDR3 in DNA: TGTGCCAGCAGTGGGCCGGGACAGGGGCCCGCGTCCTCTGGAAACACCATATATTTT.